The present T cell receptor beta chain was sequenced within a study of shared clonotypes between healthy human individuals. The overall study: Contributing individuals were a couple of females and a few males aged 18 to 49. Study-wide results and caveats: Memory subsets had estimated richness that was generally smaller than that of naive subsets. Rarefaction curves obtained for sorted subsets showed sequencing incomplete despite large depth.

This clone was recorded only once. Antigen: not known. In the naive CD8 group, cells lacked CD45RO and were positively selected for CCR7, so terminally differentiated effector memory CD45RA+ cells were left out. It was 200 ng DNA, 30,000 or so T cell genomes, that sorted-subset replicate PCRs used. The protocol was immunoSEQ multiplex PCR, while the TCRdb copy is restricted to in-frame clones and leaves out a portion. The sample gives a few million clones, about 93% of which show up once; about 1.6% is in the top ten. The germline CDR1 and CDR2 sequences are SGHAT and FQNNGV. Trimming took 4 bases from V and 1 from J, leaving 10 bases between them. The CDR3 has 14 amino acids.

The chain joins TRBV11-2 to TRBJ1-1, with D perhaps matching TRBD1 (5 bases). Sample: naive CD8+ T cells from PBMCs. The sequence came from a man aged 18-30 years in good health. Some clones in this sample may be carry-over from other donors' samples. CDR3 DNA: TGTGCCAGCAGCTCCAGGGTCACGAACACTGAAGCTTTCTTT. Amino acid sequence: CASSSRVTNTEAFF.